The clone carrying this TCR beta chain was seen just once. TCRdb's copy holds only in-frame clones and misses some; the assay was immunoSEQ multiplex PCR. This sample has about 250,000 clones, with just over 85% found just once. These data are taken from a study of blood T cell repertoires in COVID-19. Across the whole study: Samples came from the United States, Italy and Spain, spanning acute and convalescent COVID-19. T cells, B-cell-depleted T cells, or PBMCs provided the cDNA or gDNA that served as material.

The CDR3 is 15 residues long. Germline values: CDR1 MGHRA, CDR2 YSYEKL. Trimming took 0 bases from V and 0 from J, leaving 8 bases between them. Enrolled through a virtual design, the participants were between roughly 18 and 89 years of age and came from under 30 US areas. Each participant's cohort was designated according to participant-reported clinical history. Sequencing was performed on PBMCs or T cells enriched from blood (not recorded which). The receptor was derived from a man between 35 and 55 years old who had recovered from COVID-19. The V call is TRBV4-1, the J call TRBJ1-1; no firm D call. CDR3 sequence: CASSQDPLLNTEAFF. The CDR3 DNA sequence: TGCGCCAGCAGCCAAGACCCGTTATTGAACACTGAAGCTTTCTTT.